This paragraph reports one TCR beta chain. The sample is drawn from a study of cytomegalovirus exposure and HLA in healthy donors. The PCR had 60 Vbeta and 13 Jbeta primers. The data were produced by immunoSEQ multiplex PCR, yet TCRdb's version contains in-frame clones alone and is incomplete. This table holds over 75,000 clones, about nine tenths found once. There are 14 residues in the CDR3. V was cut by 6 bases and J by 8 bases, with 17 bases left in between. Germline loops: CDR1 MNHEY, CDR2 SVGAGI. The sample comprised PBMCs. The clonotype comes from a young man in good health and CMV-seropositive. V gene TRBV6-5 combines with J gene TRBJ1-3; D unresolved. The DNA for the CDR3 is TGTGCCAGCAGCTATGGACTCTTCGGGGACACCATATATTTT. This gives the protein CASSYGLFGDTIYF.